This TCR beta chain originates from a study of shared clonotypes between healthy human individuals. General study results and limits: The donor pool, a small one, limited the genetic and exposure-history diversity represented.

Germline CDR1 is LNHDA and CDR2 is SQIVND (reference sequence). The V segment lost 3 bases and the J segment 3 bases; nucleotides outside the gene matches: 7. This CDR3 is 15 amino acids long. Points on this clone: Antigen: not known. The sample carries other DNA sequences with the same CDR3.

Clones were sequenced by immunoSEQ multiplex PCR, and TCRdb holds only the in-frame ones, with some missing. This table has nearly 2 million clones, about 95% appearing once. Naive CD8 cells were CD45RO-negative, positively selected for CCR7, excluding terminally differentiated effector memory CD45RA+ cells. Those who donated, Caucasian adults without exception, all lived in Nashville, Tennessee. The receptor's source is a man younger than 35 in good health. The chain combines TRBV19 with TRBJ2-7; TRBD2 aligns across 8 bases. Material: naive CD8+ T cells sorted from blood. This chain's CDR3 is CASSIGGSGDYEQYF. DNA for the CDR3: TGTGCCAGTAGTATCGGTGGTAGCGGGGACTACGAGCAGTACTTC.